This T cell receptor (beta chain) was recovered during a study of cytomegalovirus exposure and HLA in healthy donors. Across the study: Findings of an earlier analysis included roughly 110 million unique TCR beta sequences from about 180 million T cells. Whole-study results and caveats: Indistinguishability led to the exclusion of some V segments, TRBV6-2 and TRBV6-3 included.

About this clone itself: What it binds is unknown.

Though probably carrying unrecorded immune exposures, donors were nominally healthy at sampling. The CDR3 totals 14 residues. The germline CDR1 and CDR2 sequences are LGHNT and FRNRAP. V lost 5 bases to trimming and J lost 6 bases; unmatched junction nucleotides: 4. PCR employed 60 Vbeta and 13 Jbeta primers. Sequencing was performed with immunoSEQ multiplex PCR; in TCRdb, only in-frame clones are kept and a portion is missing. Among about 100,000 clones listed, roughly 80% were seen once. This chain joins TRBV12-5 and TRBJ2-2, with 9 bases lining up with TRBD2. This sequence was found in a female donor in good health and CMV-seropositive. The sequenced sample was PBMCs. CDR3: CASGHGTSPGELFF. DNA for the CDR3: TGTGCTAGTGGTCACGGGACTAGCCCCGGGGAGCTGTTTTTT. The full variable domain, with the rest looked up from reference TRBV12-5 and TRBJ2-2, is DARVTQTPRHKVTEMGQEVTMRCQPILGHNTVFWYRQTMMQGLELLAYFRNRAPLDDSGMPKDRFSAEMPDATLATLKIQPSEPRDSAVYFCASGHGTSPGELFFGEGSRLTVL.